The sequence of this T cell receptor beta chain was determined in a study of T cell responses to AZD1222 COVID-19 vaccine. The method was immunoSEQ multiplex PCR; TCRdb's version includes in-frame clones alone and lacks a portion of them. The table records some 96,000 clones, roughly 88% of them present only once. The CDR3 is made up of 13 amino acids. V lost 10 bases to trimming and J lost 7 bases, with 17 bases between them. The V gene's germline CDR1 is SNHLY and CDR2 FYNNEI. This clonotype was sampled from an adult in good health. The input for sequencing was peripheral blood, taken on day 0 of AZD1222 vaccination. V usage is TRBV2 and J usage is TRBJ2-1; D is possibly TRBD1 (5 bases). In DNA form, the CDR3 reads TGTGCCATCTCGACCATCTCAGGGAATGAGCAGTTCTTC. This sequence encodes CAISTISGNEQFF.